Below, one TCR beta chain is given with its context. Its antigen is unidentified. Method: immunoSEQ multiplex PCR; TCRdb's copy keeps in-frame clones and lacks some. The data show 440,000 or so clones, about nine tenths seen once. Stated treatment: around 19 received Ad26.COV2.S at low or high dose, single or two shots; several received placebo; per-sample allocation not given. The samples were gathered on day 63 after the first injection of vaccine or placebo. The data are from a study of Ad26.COV2.S vaccination and SARS-CoV-2 variants. The wider study: Intramuscular Ad26.COV2.S doses were given once or twice, 56 days apart.

The CDR3 is 19 residues long. Between the trimmed V and J ends, which lost 5 bases and 1 base, there was a span of 26 bases. Germline V gene lookup returns CDR1 SGHAT and CDR2 FQNNGV. Findings of the study overall: Assessments of TCR breadth and depth may have underestimated the total T cell responses.

This TCR was sampled from a person aged 18-65 years who received the Ad26.COV2.S COVID-19 vaccine or a placebo. Sequenced material: peripheral blood, taken in a trial of Ad26.COV2.S vaccine versus placebo. The J gene is TRBJ2-5, the V gene TRBV11-2; weak D call: TRBD2 (6 bases). The CDR3, as DNA: TGTGCCAGCAGCCCCTACTTTCGTGGGGACTGGCAGAGCCAAGAGACCCAGTACTTC. As protein: CASSPYFRGDWQSQETQYF.